This T cell receptor (beta chain) was identified in a study of blood T cells in healthy people across ages. A second PCR, run for roughly 7 to 11 cycles, used a sample-barcoded 5' primer plus a J-beta primer mix. A template-switch adaptor containing 12 random nucleotides labeled each cDNA molecule. TCRdb re-called the 5' RACE reads through MiXCR, storing one row per CDR3 protein. Here the sample spans about 1.6 million distinct CDR3 sequences, about 31% being singletons. This clonotype was picked up a small number of times. The authors isolated at least 7 million PBMCs per sample. Germline V lookup: CDR1 LGHNA, CDR2 YNFKEQ. The CDR3 totals 15 residues. Trimming left V 0 bases short and J 3 bases short, with 11 bases between.

Sequenced sample: blood. This sequence originates from a woman in her twenties or thirties in good health. The chain uses TRBV4-2 and TRBJ1-2, with D perhaps TRBD1 (5 bases). For the CDR3, the DNA is TGTGCCAGCAGCCAAGATACCGGGGGGGACTATGGCTACACCTTC. It translates to CASSQDTGGDYGYTF.